The 31 T cell receptor beta chains given below trace back to one sample, sequenced in a study of T cells in Graves' hyperthyroidism and ophthalmopathy. RNA transcripts yielded amplified TCR beta CDR3 regions. TCR CDR3 underwent first-round RT-PCR with the HTBI primer set. TCRdb recomputed calls from the multiplex PCR reads with MiXCR, one row per CDR3 protein. This table holds 480,000 or so distinct CDR3 sequences, 35% to 50% found once. The sequenced sample consisted of peripheral blood or thyroid tissue (not recorded which). These receptors were obtained from an adult woman with Graves' disease, either hyperthyroidism or ophthalmopathy (not recorded which).

As regards this clonotype: This may be a read error: a much more frequent sequence differs by one nucleotide. V usage is TRBV10-2 and J usage is TRBJ2-2; 9 nucleotides line up with TRBD1. Germline CDR1 reads WSHSY; CDR2 reads SAAADI. CDR3 size: 16 residues. The chain's CDR3 is CASRSSGTGLTGELLF. CDR3 nucleotides: TGCGCCAGCAGATCATCCGGGACAGGGTTAACCGGGGAGCTGCTTTTT.

Worth noting for this clonotype: At one end, the junction sequence differs from germline, possibly due to a read error. The V call is TRBV6-2 or TRBV6-3, the J call TRBJ1-4, with no clear D. The CDR3 loop spans 14 amino acids. Germline V gene data show CDR1 as MNHEY and CDR2 as SVGEGT. The CDR3, as DNA: TGTGCCACCAGTCGGGTGAGGCTGAATGAAAAACTGTTTTTT. This gives the protein CATSRVRLNEKLFF.

This chain uses TRBV11-1 with TRBJ1-4, with no clear D. The CDR3 covers 14 residues. CDR1 is SGHAT and CDR2 is FQDESV in the germline V gene (reference sequence). V was cut by 1 base and J by 8 bases, with 11 bases left in between. The chain's CDR3 is CASSLGFDPEKLFF. The CDR3 bases are TGTGCCAGCAGCTTAGGTTTTGATCCCGAAAAACTGTTTTTT.

In the case of this clonotype: Mismatch with germline at one junction end may stem from a read error. The chain has TRBV10-3 and TRBJ2-7, with 8 positions matching TRBD2. Germline V gives CDR1 ENHRY, CDR2 SYGVKD. The CDR3 contains 13 residues. The CDR3 here is CASSDSGNYEQYF. CDR3 DNA sequence: TGTGCCAGCAGTGATAGCGGGAACTACGAGCAGTACTTC.

This chain's CDR3 is CASSSPGVPYEQYF. Written as DNA, the CDR3 is TGTGCCAGTAGCTCGCCCGGGGTCCCCTACGAGCAGTACTTC. The rearrangement joins TRBV19 to TRBJ2-7, with D maybe TRBD2 (5 bases). This CDR3 comprises 14 residues. Germline V gives CDR1 LNHDA, CDR2 SQIVND (reference sequence). Trimming removed 6 bases at V and 2 bases at J, with 14 bases between. Filled out from reference TRBV19 and TRBJ2-7, the complete variable domain reads DGGITQSPKYLFRKEGQNVTLSCEQNLNHDAMYWYRQDPGQGLRLIYYSQIVNDFQKGDIAEGYSVSREKKESFPLTVTSAQKNPTAFYLCASSSPGVPYEQYFGPGTRLTVT.

The chain combines TRBV9 with TRBJ2-7, with 7 positions matching TRBD1. The V and J ends lost 0 bases and 0 bases, in that order; junction bases with no gene match: 3. The CDR3 spans 15 residues. In germline, CDR1 is SGDLS, CDR2 YYNGEE. The CDR3 coding sequence is TGTGCCAGCAGCGTAGTGCCAGGGGGCTCCTACGAGCAGTACTTC. Its translation is CASSVVPGGSYEQYF.

CDR3 in DNA: TGTGCCAGCAGAAATTTAGGGACCGGGGAGCTGTTTTTT. Amino acids: CASRNLGTGELFF. The chain joins TRBV7-3 to TRBJ2-2; D uncertain. The CDR3 loop spans 13 amino acids. Germline loops: CDR1 SGHTA, CDR2 FQGTGA. V lost 6 bases to trimming and J lost 5 bases, with 10 bases between them.

On this clonotype: The CDR3 does not end in the conserved phenylalanine or tryptophan, so this is likely a read error. It is unclear where the CDR3 begins or ends on the DNA, so no DNA is shown, and the CDR3 is as TCRdb lists it. This CDR3 reads CASSVGPADRANTGELVL. This chain uses TRBV9 with TRBJ2-2; no DNA check was done on the table's D call, TRBD1. Germline lookup yields CDR1 SGDLS and CDR2 YYNGEE. The CDR3 spans 18 residues, counting both ends.

This clonotype has a count of ten or more. The rearrangement joins TRBV12-3 or TRBV12-4 to TRBJ2-6; possible D gene TRBD2, 6 bases. CDR3 length equals 15 residues. With 7 bases removed from V and 2 bases from J, the gap between germline ends came to 12 bases. The CDR3 DNA sequence: TGTGCCAGCACCGCGGGGCTTCCTGGGGCCAACGTCCTGACTTTC. It specifies CASTAGLPGANVLTF.

Only one count was recorded for this clonotype. A read error may explain this, as a much larger clone is one base away. The chain is built from TRBV5-1 and TRBJ2-7, with D unclear. This CDR3 is built from 13 residues. CDR1 and CDR2 (germline): SGHRS, YFSETQ. CDR3 region: CAGRTNQAHEQYF. The CDR3 bases are TGCGCCGGCAGGACGAATCAAGCCCACGAGCAGTACTTC.

About this clonotype: This may come from a read error, since a much larger clone is one base off. The V call is TRBV11-2, the J call TRBJ1-2, with TRBD1 identical over 8 bases. The germline gives CDR1 SGHAT, CDR2 FQNNGV. This CDR3 contains 13 residues. V lost 8 bases and J lost 2; bases outside the gene matches: 4. As DNA, the CDR3 is TGTGCCAGCCCCGGACAGGGAAACTATGGCTACACCTTC. Translation gives CASPGQGNYGYTF.

This chain joins TRBV7-3 and TRBJ2-5, with a weak D call TRBD2 (6 bases). The CDR3 runs 13 residues. V lost 5 bases to trimming and J lost 3 bases, with 10 bases between them. CDR1 is SGHTA and CDR2 is FQGTGA in the germline V gene. CDR3 bases: TGTGCCAGCAGCCCCGGGAGCGAAGAGACCCAGTACTTC. It is translated as CASSPGSEETQYF.

J is TRBJ2-2 and V is TRBV11-3, with a possible D match to TRBD1 (5 bases). The CDR3 covers 15 residues. V was cut by 7 bases and J by 2 bases, with 14 bases left in between. Germline lookup yields CDR1 SGHNT and CDR2 YENEEA. Here the CDR3 DNA reads TGTGCCAGCACCCACGCAGGGCAAAACACCGGGGAGCTGTTTTTT. Translated: CASTHAGQNTGELFF.

The rearrangement uses TRBV10-3 and TRBJ1-5, with D possibly matching TRBD1 (5 bases). V lost 0 bases to trimming and J lost 1 base, with 16 bases between them. This CDR3 contains 18 residues. Per germline, CDR1 ENHRY and CDR2 SYGVKD. DNA for the CDR3: TGTGCCATCAGTGAGTCATTAGGGGACCAGCGAAGCAATCAGCCCCAGCATTTT. Translation: CAISESLGDQRSNQPQHF.

This sequence joins TRBV6-5 and TRBJ2-7; weak D call: TRBD1 (5 bases). Germline assignment: CDR1 MNHEY and CDR2 SVGAGI. The CDR3 has 14 amino acids. V lost 0 bases to trimming and J lost 3 bases, with 9 bases between them. CDR3 DNA: TGTGCCAGCAGTTACTCGGCAGGGATCTACGAGCAGTACTTC. It is translated as CASSYSAGIYEQYF.

This clonotype showed up many times. The chain employs TRBV19 and TRBJ1-1; 7 bases map to TRBD1. The CDR3 runs to 14 residues. J lost 5 bases, V lost 7 bases, and 10 bases had no gene match. Germline CDR1 is LNHDA and CDR2 is SQIVND (reference sequence). In DNA form, the CDR3 reads TGTGCCAGTATCGGGGACAGACGAACGACTGAAGCTTTCTTT. As protein: CASIGDRRTTEAFF. The whole variable domain, filled in from reference TRBV19 and TRBJ1-1, reads DGGITQSPKYLFRKEGQNVTLSCEQNLNHDAMYWYRQDPGQGLRLIYYSQIVNDFQKGDIAEGYSVSREKKESFPLTVTSAQKNPTAFYLCASIGDRRTTEAFFGQGTRLTVV.

This clonotype came up many times. CDR3 loop: CSARVDRNTIYF. The CDR3 DNA reads TGCAGTGCTAGAGTTGACCGAAACACCATATATTTT. The genes are TRBV20-1 and TRBJ1-3; unclear D gene. CDR1 is DFQATT, CDR2 SNEGSKA, per germline (reference sequence). The CDR3 is made up of 12 amino acids. The V and J ends lost 1 base and 5 bases respectively, with 6 bases between them.

This clonotype was counted only a few times. A much larger clone sits a single nucleotide away, making a read error possible. The chain has TRBV6-2 or TRBV6-3 and TRBJ2-5, with D tentatively TRBD2 (5 bases). The CDR3 covers 14 residues. Trimming took 7 bases from V and 5 from J, leaving 17 bases between them. From germline, CDR1 is MNHEY and CDR2 SVGEGT. The CDR3 loop reads CASIHGSRGETQYF. As DNA, the CDR3 is TGTGCCAGCATTCACGGCAGCCGCGGGGAGACCCAGTACTTC.

This clonotype was seen many times. The chain uses TRBV7-8 and TRBJ2-7; 7 nucleotides match TRBD2. The CDR3 length is 15 residues. Germline V gene lookup returns CDR1 SGHVS and CDR2 FQNEAQ. J lost 2 bases, V lost 1 base, and 5 bases had no gene match. The CDR3: CASSLGRTRAYEQYF. The CDR3 DNA is TGTGCCAGCAGCTTAGGGCGGACTAGAGCCTACGAGCAGTACTTC.

This clonotype was seen more than once but under ten times. This chain links TRBV7-2 with TRBJ2-7, with D possibly matching TRBD2 (6 bases). Trimming removed 1 base at V and 3 bases at J, with 16 bases between. Looked up from germline, CDR1 is SGHTA and CDR2 is FQGNSA. The CDR3 consists of 16 residues. CDR3 in DNA: TGTGCCAGCAGCTTAGGTCTTGGGTGGGAGGACTACGAGCAGTACTTC. Amino acid sequence: CASSLGLGWEDYEQYF.

With respect to this clonotype: The limits of the CDR3 on the DNA are not certain, so only TCRdb's listed CDR3 is given. The V call is TRBV2, the J call TRBJ1-1. 13 amino acids form the CDR3, both terminal residues included. Germline-derived CDR1 and CDR2 are SNHLY and FYNNEI. This CDR3 reads CACSASLNTEAFF.

This clonotype was detected ten times or more. The genes are TRBV19 and TRBJ1-2; D is unresolved. CDR1 is LNHDA, CDR2 SQIVND, per germline (reference sequence). The CDR3 runs to 13 residues. Trimming left V 3 bases short and J 1 base short, with 6 bases between. The DNA of the CDR3 is TGTGCCAGTAGTATTGACGGTAACTATGGCTACACCTTC. Protein sequence: CASSIDGNYGYTF.

The chain uses TRBV19 and TRBJ1-1; unclear D gene. This CDR3 contains 12 residues. Trimming pared 7 bases from V and 5 bases from J, leaving 11 bases between. Germline assignment: CDR1 LNHDA and CDR2 SQIVND (reference sequence). As DNA, the CDR3 is TGTGCCAGTATTCTCCCCGGGACTGAAGCTTTCTTT. It yields the protein CASILPGTEAFF.

This clonotype was counted ten times or more. The V and J genes are TRBV6-5 and TRBJ2-2; D uncertain. The germline V gene encodes CDR1 MNHEY and CDR2 SVGAGI. V dropped 6 bases and J dropped 6 bases, with 11 bases sitting between them. The CDR3 runs 13 residues. The CDR3 region is CASSFFGSGELFF. The CDR3 nucleotides read TGTGCCAGCAGCTTTTTCGGATCCGGGGAGCTGTTTTTT.

This clonotype was detected ten times or more. This chain connects TRBV6-5 to TRBJ2-5; 7 nucleotides agree with TRBD1. Germline assignment: CDR1 MNHEY and CDR2 SVGAGI. The V segment lost 7 bases and the J segment 0 bases; nucleotides outside the gene matches: 5. CDR3 length: 14 residues. CDR3 coding DNA: TGTGCCAGCAAGACAGGGACGTACCAAGAGACCCAGTACTTC. Translation: CASKTGTYQETQYF.

V is TRBV24-1 and J is TRBJ2-4; perhaps TRBD2 as D (6 bases). The CDR3 length is 13 residues. V dropped 4 bases and J dropped 9 bases, with 12 bases sitting between them. Germline V gene sequence: CDR1 KGHDR, CDR2 SFDVKD. CDR3 sequence: CATSDPGGAIQYF. The DNA of the CDR3 is TGTGCCACCAGTGACCCCGGGGGTGCCATTCAGTACTTC.

V and J are TRBV9 and TRBJ2-7, with TRBD1 matching over 10 bases. Germline lookup yields CDR1 SGDLS and CDR2 YYNGEE. The ends lost 4 bases at V and 5 bases at J; junction bases unmatched: 6. This CDR3 region has 14 residues. CDR3 bases: TGTGCCAGCAGCCCAACCGGGACAGGGGACGAGCAGTACTTC. This translates into CASSPTGTGDEQYF.

This clonotype was counted once. One end of the junction varies from germline; a read error may be responsible. The V and J genes are TRBV13 and TRBJ1-2, with TRBD1 matching over 7 bases. Per the germline V gene, CDR1 is PRHDT and CDR2 is FYEKMQ (reference sequence). This CDR3 is built from 13 residues. The CDR3 sequence is CASRLRTGSPYAF. Written as DNA, the CDR3 is TGTGCCAGCAGACTCCGGACAGGTAGCCCCTACGCCTTC.

This clonotype was picked up one time. The CDR3 does not end in the conserved phenylalanine or tryptophan, so this is likely a read error. The DNA is omitted, as the CDR3 cannot be located on it reliably, and the CDR3 follows TCRdb's listing. The chain links TRBV20-1 to TRBJ1-4; the table assigns TRBD1, which was not confirmed against the DNA. Germline values: CDR1 DFQATT, CDR2 SNEGSKA (reference sequence). The CDR3 region is 8 residues in length, termini included. This CDR3 reads CSASGQGA.

This clonotype has just a few counts. This chain links TRBV6-5 with TRBJ1-6; weak D call: TRBD1 (5 bases). The CDR3 is 15 residues long. Trimming stripped 6 bases from V and 7 bases from J, with 16 bases between. The V gene's germline CDR1 is MNHEY and CDR2 SVGAGI. CDR3 sequence: CASSSLGTENSPLHF. For the CDR3, the DNA is TGTGCCAGCAGCTCTCTAGGGACGGAAAATTCACCCCTCCACTTT.

This clonotype turned up a few times. The V and J genes are TRBV5-5 and TRBJ1-1; tentatively, D is TRBD1 (6 bases). The CDR3 has 17 amino acids. V dropped 4 bases and J dropped 5 bases, with 24 bases sitting between them. Looked up from germline, CDR1 is SGHKS and CDR2 is YYEKEE (reference sequence). The CDR3, as DNA: TGTGCCAGCAGCCTCCCGGGAACAGGGATGGACCAAACTGAAGCTTTCTTT. This sequence encodes CASSLPGTGMDQTEAFF.